This TCR beta chain was sequenced for a study of shared clonotypes between healthy human individuals (TCRdb year 2020). About the study as a whole: Three men and a couple of women, aged 18 to 49 years, made up the cohort. For each donor, three plates each were used for CD4 naive and CD4 memory, two plates were used for CD8 naive, and one plate was used for CD8 memory. The study deeply sequenced blood TCR repertoires of about 5 healthy adults to estimate repertoire size and the extent of clonotype sharing between individuals. To increase sequencing depth and limit assay-specific biases, different laboratories used diverse techniques to prepare libraries and sequence TCR repertoires. Between about 0.8 and 9.5 billion PBMCs per donor were obtained by leukapheresis.

What the study reported, not specific to this receptor: Because the study included only a small number of donors, the genetic and exposure-history diversity represented was limited. Pairwise subsampling indicated that sequencing depth was expected to affect the degree of clonotype sharing among donors. Sampling was restricted to blood, and TCR repertoires in tissues likely differ from the TCR repertoires found in blood. Compared with non-shared clonotypes, the clonotypes found in all four sorted-subset donors had higher generation probabilities. Naive subsets generally had larger estimated clonotype richness than memory subsets. Even with the large sequencing depth, rarefaction of the sorted-subset datasets indicated that sequencing was incomplete. Sharing across a handful of donors was observed for roughly 5.4% of naive CD4, over 3% of naive CD8, over 2% of memory CD4, and about 0.38% of memory CD8 clonotypes.

Using the deep immunoSEQ assay, multiplex PCR amplified TCR CDR3 regions from genomic DNA. Extracted genomic DNA from each cell subset was distributed evenly across all wells of several immunoSEQ 96-well plates, and each plate was treated as a replicate. For sorted subsets, approximately 0.2 ug of genomic DNA, equivalent to around 30,000 T cell genomes, went into each replicate PCR. The purified libraries were quantified using a Qubit 3.0 fluorometer, sized with a Bioanalyzer 2100, and then quantified again using the KAPA Library Quantification kit. Every immunoSEQ 96-well plate was sequenced on a dedicated single-read 150-cycle Illumina NextSeq 550 flow cell. The authors' analysis ran thus. Because only junctional sequences without quality scores were contained in the immunoSEQ output, filtering matching that applied to full-length reads could not be performed. To assign V/J genes and CDR3, sequences were annotated using PyIR, a Python wrapper for IgBLAST v1.9, with IMGT germline references. Reads with weak V/J assignments (E-value above 1e-6), missing CDR3, stop codons, out-of-frame junctions, or ambiguous translated residues were removed. V3J clonotypes were defined as sequences sharing the same inferred V gene, J gene, and CDR3 amino acid sequence. Percentage overlap between repertoires was computed as shared unique clonotypes divided by the size of the smaller repertoire. RTK rarefaction, the Chao1 estimator, and Recon v2.1 estimates of unobserved clonotypes were used to assess repertoire richness. OLGA was used to compute generation probabilities for all TCRbeta clonotypes that the gDNA method yielded from a few donors. The table was pulled from immuneACCESS by TCRdb, which kept in-frame rearrangements only. Such tables lose some clones; where checked, under half of the loss comes from unresolved V genes, and the rest has no known cause. The DNA was the basis for D and trimming; V, J and clone size are from that table. A total of about 2.1 million clones appear in this sample, 85% to 95% of them only once. Together, the top ten hold over 1.5% of the sample.

CD8 naive samples were obtained by positive selection for CCR7 among CD45RO-negative cells, yielding a CD45RA+CCR7+ population from which TemRA cells were excluded. Healthy HIV-negative adults with no recently reported acute infections or vaccinations were included as donors. Every donor was a Caucasian adult living in Nashville, Tennessee, USA. Blood was collected by leukapheresis, and PBMCs were isolated by Ficoll-Histopaque density gradient centrifugation and then cryopreserved in liquid nitrogen vapor phase. Purity and quantity of every magnetically sorted T cell population were checked by analytical flow cytometry. Each sorted fraction had its genomic DNA isolated and then quantified by UV absorbance on a Nanodrop 2000c. With respect to this clone: Its cognate antigen has yet to be identified. Base qualities are not at hand, and no much larger clone is one base apart.

V and J are trimmed by 1 base and 2 bases, and the gene matches miss 4 bases of the junction. The CDR3, from cysteine to phenylalanine, totals 16 residues. CDR3 DNA only is kept here, 48 bases in frame from base 1. Based on the germline V gene, the CDR1 and CDR2 sequences are MNHNS and SASEGT. The receptor was derived from a man aged 18 to 29 in good health. Some clones in this sample may be carry-over from other donors' samples. The sequenced sample consisted of naive CD8+ T cells from PBMCs. What this sample's cell subset or site label stands for: CD45RA+CCR7+. The V and J segments used are TRBV6-1 and TRBJ1-2; 10 bases in between match TRBD1. The CDR3 protein is CASSEGDRGLNYGYTF. The DNA reads TGTGCCAGCAGTGAAGGTGACAGGGGGCTGAACTATGGCTACACCTTC.